Following are 22 T cell receptor beta chains from one sample sequenced in a study of OX40 agonist ivuxolimab in advanced cancers. Measured with immunoSEQ multiplex PCR; TCRdb has only the in-frame clones, and not every one. Of about 17,000 clones listed, roughly 87% are singletons. Sequencing used CD4+ or CD8+ T cells sorted from blood, obtained in a trial of the OX40 agonist ivuxolimab. These receptors came from an adult with an advanced solid tumor such as melanoma, head and neck, liver or kidney cancer.

V is TRBV7-8 and J is TRBJ1-1; D is unclear. This CDR3 is 12 amino acids long. V lost 5 bases to trimming and J lost 7 bases, with 11 bases between them. Germline lookup yields CDR1 SGHVS and CDR2 FQNEAQ. The CDR3 sequence is CASSHRTDEAFF. The CDR3 coding sequence is TGTGCCAGCAGCCACCGGACGGATGAAGCTTTCTTT. Using reference TRBV7-8 and TRBJ1-1 for the parts outside the CDR3, the full variable domain is GAGVSQSPRYKVAKRGQDVALRCDPISGHVSLFWYQQALGQGPEFLTYFQNEAQLDKSGLPSDRFFAERPEGSVSTLKIQRTQQEDSAVYLCASSHRTDEAFFGQGTRLTVV.

This chain links TRBV7-6 with TRBJ2-5; a weak D match, TRBD1 (5 bases). The CDR3 runs to 17 residues. The ends were cut back, 2 bases at V and 1 base at J, with 17 bases in the middle. Germline V gives CDR1 SGHVS, CDR2 FNYEAQ. The CDR3 DNA is TGTGCCAGCAGCTTACCCGACTTTCATAGGGGCCAAGAGACCCAGTACTTC. Protein sequence: CASSLPDFHRGQETQYF.

Comment on this clone: In the same sample, other DNA sequences code for this CDR3. The chain employs TRBV5-1 and TRBJ2-7; D possibly uses TRBD1 or TRBD2 (5 bases each). The V end was cut by 5 bases, the J end by 7 bases, with 22 bases between. Germline lookup yields CDR1 SGHRS and CDR2 YFSETQ. This CDR3 has 15 residues. CDR3 in DNA: TGCGCCAGCAGTTCTTTCAGTGCCGGGACGGGGGAGCAGTACTTC. It codes for CASSSFSAGTGEQYF.

This chain joins TRBV5-1 and TRBJ2-3; 10 bases fit TRBD2. Trimming at V came to 3 bases and at J to 6 bases, leaving 13 bases not matched to a gene. The germline gives CDR1 SGHRS, CDR2 YFSETQ. The CDR3 loop spans 17 amino acids. CDR3 nucleotides: TGCGCCAGCAGCTGGGGGGCTAGCGGGGGACCCCAGGATACGCAGTATTTT. Translating it yields CASSWGASGGPQDTQYF.

V is TRBV10-2 and J is TRBJ1-1; D gene ambiguous. With 6 bases removed from V and 5 bases from J, the gap between germline ends came to 7 bases. The CDR3 is 11 residues long. Looked up from germline, CDR1 is WSHSY and CDR2 is SAAADI. CDR3 residues: CASRGPTEAFF. The CDR3 DNA sequence: TGCGCCAGCAGAGGACCAACTGAAGCTTTCTTT.

The chain recombines TRBV27 with TRBJ2-7; 7 positions agree with TRBD1. Per germline, CDR1 MNHEY and CDR2 SMNVEV (reference sequence). This CDR3 region has 15 residues. V dropped 6 bases and J dropped 3; count of bases not matched to a gene: 11. The CDR3 sequence: CASSPGTVPRYEQYF. CDR3 in DNA: TGTGCCAGCAGCCCTGGGACAGTTCCCCGCTACGAGCAGTACTTC.

The chain combines TRBV27 with TRBJ1-2; 8 nucleotides align to TRBD1. Germline lookup yields CDR1 MNHEY and CDR2 SMNVEV (reference sequence). The CDR3 length is 14 residues. With 6 bases clipped from V and 5 bases from J, the junction kept 8 bases outside the gene matches. The chain's CDR3 is CASSPGGAGYGYTF. CDR3 bases: TGTGCCAGCAGCCCAGGGGGCGCGGGGTATGGCTACACCTTC.

The genes are TRBV27 and TRBJ2-3; D not resolved. CDR3 length: 12 residues. Germline assignment: CDR1 MNHEY and CDR2 SMNVEV (reference sequence). Trimming took off 3 bases at V and 2 bases at J, with 3 bases between the two ends. CDR3 in DNA: TGTGCCAGCAGTTTCAACACAGATACGCAGTATTTT. Protein sequence: CASSFNTDTQYF.

DNA for the CDR3: TGCGCCAGCAGCCAAGTCTCTAGCGGGGTGGAGACCCAGTACTTC. It codes for CASSQVSSGVETQYF. The rearrangement joins TRBV4-1 to TRBJ2-5, with 9 nucleotides matching TRBD2. V shed 1 base and J 5 bases; nucleotides not matched to a gene: 5. The CDR3 is made up of 15 amino acids. Per germline, CDR1 MGHRA and CDR2 YSYEKL.

The rearrangement joins TRBV13 to TRBJ2-1; D is undetermined. Germline loops: CDR1 PRHDT, CDR2 FYEKMQ (reference sequence). The length of the CDR3 is 17 residues. The V gene lost 0 bases and the J gene lost 0 bases, with 12 bases spanning the gap. The CDR3 DNA sequence: TGTGCCAGCAGCTTAGGACTGGATTGGAGCTCCTACAATGAGCAGTTCTTC. The encoded protein is CASSLGLDWSSYNEQFF.

The J gene is TRBJ2-7, the V gene TRBV27; possible D gene TRBD1, 5 bases. The germline V and J ends were trimmed by 6 bases and 1 base, with 10 bases remaining between them. The CDR3 length is 13 residues. The germline CDR1 and CDR2 sequences are MNHEY and SMNVEV (reference sequence). CDR3 residues: CASRGDSSYEQYF. The CDR3 bases are TGTGCCAGCAGGGGTGACAGTTCCTACGAGCAGTACTTC.

V usage is TRBV10-1 and J usage is TRBJ2-7, with 8 bases fitting TRBD1. The germline gives CDR1 WNHNN, CDR2 SYGVQD (reference sequence). V lost 2 bases, J lost 2 bases, and 5 bases stayed unmatched. The CDR3 contains 15 residues. CDR3 sequence reads: CASSEGQGPTYEQYF. The CDR3 nucleotides read TGCGCCAGCAGTGAGGGACAGGGTCCTACCTACGAGCAGTACTTC.

V gene TRBV5-8 combines with J gene TRBJ2-5; D possibly uses TRBD1 or TRBD2 (5 bases each). Germline lookup yields CDR1 SGHTS and CDR2 YDEGEE. The CDR3 length is 13 residues. Deletions cut 3 bases from V and 6 bases from J, with 12 bases between. In DNA form, the CDR3 reads TGTGCCAGCAGCTGGGGGATCGCAAAGACCCAGTACTTC. Translating it yields CASSWGIAKTQYF.

Here the CDR3 DNA reads TGTGCCAGCAGCGTAGTTGGGGTTTTAGGCGAGCAGTACTTC. Translation gives CASSVVGVLGEQYF. This rearrangement joins TRBV9 to TRBJ2-7; D ambiguous. The CDR3 covers 14 residues. In germline, CDR1 is SGDLS, CDR2 YYNGEE. The V end lost 0 bases, the J end lost 6 bases, and 13 bases lay between the germline ends. Based on the CDR3 plus reference TRBV9 and TRBJ2-7, the full variable domain is DSGVTQTPKHLITATGQRVTLRCSPRSGDLSVYWYQQSLDQGLQFLIQYYNGEERAKGNILERFSAQQFPDLHSELNLSSLELGDSALYFCASSVVGVLGEQYFGPGTRLTVT.

This chain uses TRBV5-8 with TRBJ2-1; 8 bases match TRBD1. V was clipped by 2 bases and J by 3 bases; unmatched bases: 4. The CDR3 has 15 amino acids. CDR1 and CDR2 from the germline V gene are SGHTS and YDEGEE. This CDR3 is CASSLGQGIYNEQFF. As DNA, the CDR3 is TGTGCCAGCAGCTTAGGACAGGGTATCTACAATGAGCAGTTCTTC.

This chain uses TRBV14 with TRBJ2-5; tentatively, D is TRBD2 (6 bases). V lost 4 bases and J 7 bases, leaving 28 bases between the germline ends. CDR1 and CDR2 (germline): SGHDN, FVKESK. The CDR3 runs 18 residues. As DNA, the CDR3 is TGTGCCAGCAGCCCGGAGGTGCTGGACTATACAAGACACGGGACCCAGTACTTC. Its protein product is CASSPEVLDYTRHGTQYF.

The chain uses TRBV5-4 and TRBJ2-2; D unclear. The CDR3 totals 12 residues. Trimming took 4 bases from V and 3 from J, leaving 4 bases between them. Germline V gives CDR1 SGHNT, CDR2 YYREEE (reference sequence). The CDR3 region has the DNA TGTGCCAGCAGCCGCGACACCGGGGAGCTGTTTTTT. Translated: CASSRDTGELFF.

The rearrangement uses TRBV2 and TRBJ2-5; 15 bases map to TRBD2. Per germline, CDR1 SNHLY and CDR2 FYNNEI. The CDR3 totals 19 residues. Unmatched junction bases numbered 14, after V lost 4 bases and J lost 5 bases. The CDR3 protein is CASSGVPGLAGGRGETQYF. The CDR3, as DNA: TGTGCCAGCAGTGGAGTACCGGGACTAGCGGGGGGACGCGGTGAGACCCAGTACTTC.

The chain links TRBV7-9 to TRBJ1-2; D gene unclear. Germline lookup yields CDR1 SEHNR and CDR2 FQNEAQ (reference sequence). The CDR3 is 14 amino acids. The V end was cut by 5 bases, the J end by 14 bases, with 24 bases between. DNA of the CDR3: TGTGCCAGCAGCCCCAGAGACGGGATCAACTCGGAAACCTTC. Its translation: CASSPRDGINSETF.

The rearrangement joins TRBV2 to TRBJ2-7; tentative D call: TRBD2 (5 bases). CDR1 is SNHLY and CDR2 is FYNNEI in the germline V gene. V was shortened by 11 bases and J by 0 bases, with 14 bases between the two germline ends. CDR3 length: 13 amino acids. The DNA of the CDR3 is TGTGCCGGACTTCAAGGCACCTCCTACGAGCAGTACTTC. Its translation is CAGLQGTSYEQYF.

The rearrangement joins TRBV9 to TRBJ1-5, with unresolved D. The CDR3 spans 14 residues. Between the trimmed V and J ends, which lost 4 bases and 0 bases, there was a span of 8 bases. Germline lookup yields CDR1 SGDLS and CDR2 YYNGEE. CDR3 in amino acids: CASSSGISNQPQHF. In nucleotides, the CDR3 is TGTGCCAGCAGCTCCGGAATTAGCAATCAGCCCCAGCATTTT.

The rearrangement uses TRBV4-1 and TRBJ2-7; D is undetermined. The CDR3 totals 13 residues. CDR1 is MGHRA and CDR2 is YSYEKL in the germline V gene. V gave up 4 bases and J gave up 5 bases, with 12 bases separating them. The DNA for the CDR3 is TGCGCCAGCAGCCGAAACAAGGTCGACGAGCAGTACTTC. Its protein is CASSRNKVDEQYF.